Sequencing of this T cell receptor (beta chain) was carried out in a study of shared clonotypes between healthy human individuals. Overall study: Those who served as donors were a couple of women and a few men between the ages of 18 and 49. Study conclusions and caveats: Naive subsets usually exceeded memory subsets in estimated richness. Roughly 5% of naive CD4 clonotypes were shared across several donors.

The CDR3 runs 13 residues. The V end lost 4 bases, the J end lost 1 base, and 8 bases lay between the germline ends. The germline V gene has CDR1 SNHLY and CDR2 FYNNEI. This clone is medium-sized within its sample. Its antigen remains unidentified. Generated by immunoSEQ multiplex PCR, the TCRdb table keeps only in-frame clones and is missing some. The sample holds 600,000 to 750,000 clones, around 72% seen once. Donors, healthy HIV-negative adults, lacked recent acute infections or vaccinations. This chain links TRBV2 with TRBJ2-7; D unclear. The sample comprised memory CD4+ T cells sorted from blood. The subset is: CD45RA-negative fraction. The receptor was derived from a woman aged 25 to 39 in good health. In DNA, the CDR3 is TGTGCCAGCAGTGCAGTGTTATCCTACGAGCAGTACTTC. This gives the protein CASSAVLSYEQYF.